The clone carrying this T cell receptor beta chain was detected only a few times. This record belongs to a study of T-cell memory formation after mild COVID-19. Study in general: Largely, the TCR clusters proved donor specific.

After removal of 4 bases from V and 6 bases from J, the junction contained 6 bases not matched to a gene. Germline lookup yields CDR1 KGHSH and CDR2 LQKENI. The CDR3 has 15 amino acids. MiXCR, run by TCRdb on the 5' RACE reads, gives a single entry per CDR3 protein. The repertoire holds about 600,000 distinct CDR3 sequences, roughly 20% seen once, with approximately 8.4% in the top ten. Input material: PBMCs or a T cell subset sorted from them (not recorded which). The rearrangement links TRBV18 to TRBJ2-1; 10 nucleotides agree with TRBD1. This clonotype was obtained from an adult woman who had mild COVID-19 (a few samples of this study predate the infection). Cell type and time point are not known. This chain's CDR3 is CASSQTGGGFNEQFF. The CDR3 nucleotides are TGTGCCAGCTCACAGACAGGGGGCGGCTTCAATGAGCAGTTCTTC.